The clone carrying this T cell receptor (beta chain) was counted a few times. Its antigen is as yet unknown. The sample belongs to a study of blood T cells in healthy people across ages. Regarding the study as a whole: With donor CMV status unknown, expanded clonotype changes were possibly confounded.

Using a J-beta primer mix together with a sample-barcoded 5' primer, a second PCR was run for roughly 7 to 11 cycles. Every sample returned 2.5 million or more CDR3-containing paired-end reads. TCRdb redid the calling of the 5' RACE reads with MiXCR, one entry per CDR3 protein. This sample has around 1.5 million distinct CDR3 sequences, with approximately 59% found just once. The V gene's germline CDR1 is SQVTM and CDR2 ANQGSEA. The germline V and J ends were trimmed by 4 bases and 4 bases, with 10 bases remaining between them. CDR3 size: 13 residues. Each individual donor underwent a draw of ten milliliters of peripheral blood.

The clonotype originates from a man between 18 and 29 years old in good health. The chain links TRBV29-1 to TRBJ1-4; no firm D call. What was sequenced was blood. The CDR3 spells CSVGTVLNEKLFF. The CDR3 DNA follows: TGCAGCGTTGGGACGGTCCTTAATGAAAAACTGTTTTTT.